The clone carrying this T cell receptor beta chain was detected many times. Its antigen is as yet unknown. Each CDR3 protein gets one entry after TCRdb re-called the 5' RACE reads with MiXCR. This table holds some 1,700,000 distinct CDR3 sequences, around 33% found once. This record belongs to a study of identical twins. Points from the study as a whole: Within beta out-of-frame sequences, the excess sharing observed between twins was weaker.

The V and J ends lost 3 bases and 0 bases respectively, with 4 bases between them. Germline CDR1 reads SGHAT; CDR2 reads FQDESV (reference sequence). This CDR3 is built from 13 residues. The chain joins TRBV11-1 to TRBJ2-3; no clear D gene. Input material: cord blood. The receptor comes from a newborn girl in good health. The CDR3, as DNA: TGTGCCAGCAGCTTCGCCAGCACAGATACGCAGTATTTT. This sequence encodes CASSFASTDTQYF.